These 4 T cell receptor beta chains came from one sample sequenced in a study of T cell changes during pregnancy in multiple sclerosis. The table came from immunoSEQ multiplex PCR; TCRdb's copy has only in-frame clones and leaves some out. The sample shows approximately 51,000 clones, about 90% of them seen only once. Sequenced here: CD4+ T cells from peripheral blood mononuclear cells, sampled after pregnancy. The source is a female donor with multiple sclerosis, enrolled in a pregnancy study.

The chain has TRBV15 and TRBJ1-4; 8 bases agree with TRBD1. CDR1 is LNHNV, CDR2 YYDKDF, per germline (reference sequence). This CDR3 contains 16 residues. V lost 3 bases to trimming and J lost 8 bases; unmatched junction nucleotides: 11. The CDR3 loop reads CATSRGSGTGVEKLFF. The CDR3 DNA reads TGTGCCACCAGCAGGGGATCCGGGACAGGCGTCGAAAAACTGTTTTTT.

The CDR3: CASSLLAGTSTDTQYF. In nucleotides, the CDR3 is TGTGCCAGCAGTTTATTAGCGGGGACTAGCACAGATACGCAGTATTTT. The chain combines TRBV27 with TRBJ2-3, with TRBD2 matching over 8 bases. The CDR3 covers 16 residues. V lost 1 base, J lost 0 bases, and 3 bases stayed unmatched. Germline loops: CDR1 MNHEY, CDR2 SMNVEV (reference sequence).

The V gene is TRBV5-6, the J gene TRBJ1-3; weak D call: TRBD1 (5 bases). The ends were cut back, 4 bases at V and 2 bases at J, with 7 bases in the middle. Germline CDR1 and CDR2: SGHDT and YYEEEE. The CDR3 is made up of 13 amino acids. CDR3 nucleotides: TGTGCCAGCAGCCGGACACCTGGAAACACCATATATTTT. Its protein is CASSRTPGNTIYF.

The J gene is TRBJ1-2, the V gene TRBV4-1; D gene unclear. Trimming left V 0 bases short and J 5 bases short, with 10 bases between. Germline V gives CDR1 MGHRA, CDR2 YSYEKL. The CDR3 loop spans 14 amino acids. CDR3 nucleotide sequence: TGCGCCAGCAGCCAAGATCTTGGTAGTTATGGCTACACCTTC. Its protein is CASSQDLGSYGYTF.